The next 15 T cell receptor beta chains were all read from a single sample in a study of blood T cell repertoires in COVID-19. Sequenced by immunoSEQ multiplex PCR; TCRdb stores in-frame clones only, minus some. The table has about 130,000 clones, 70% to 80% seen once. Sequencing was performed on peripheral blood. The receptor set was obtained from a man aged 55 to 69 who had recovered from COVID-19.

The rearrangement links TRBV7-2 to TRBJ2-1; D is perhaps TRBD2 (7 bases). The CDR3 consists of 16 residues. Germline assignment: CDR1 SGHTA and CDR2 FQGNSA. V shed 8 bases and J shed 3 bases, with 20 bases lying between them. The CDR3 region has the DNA TGTGCCAGCTCCTCTTTGGGGGGGCTAAACTACAATGAGCAGTTCTTC. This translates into CASSSLGGLNYNEQFF.

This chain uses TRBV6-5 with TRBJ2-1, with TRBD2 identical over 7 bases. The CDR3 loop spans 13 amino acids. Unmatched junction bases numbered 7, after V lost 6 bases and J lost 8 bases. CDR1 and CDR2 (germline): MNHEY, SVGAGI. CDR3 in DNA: TGTGCCAGCAGATATAACCGGGGGGATGAGCAGTTCTTC. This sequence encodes CASRYNRGDEQFF.

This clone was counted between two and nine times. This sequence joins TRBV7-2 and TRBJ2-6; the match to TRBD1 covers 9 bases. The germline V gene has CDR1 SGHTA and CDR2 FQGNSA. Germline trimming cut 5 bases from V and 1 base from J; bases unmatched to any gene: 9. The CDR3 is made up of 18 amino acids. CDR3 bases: TGTGCCAGCAGCCTCCGGGACAGGGCTCTTTCTGGGGCCAACGTCCTGACTTTC. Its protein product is CASSLRDRALSGANVLTF.

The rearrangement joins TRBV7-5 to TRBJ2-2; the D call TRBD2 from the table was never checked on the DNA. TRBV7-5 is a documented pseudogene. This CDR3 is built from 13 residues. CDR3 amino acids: CARSLRGTGELFF. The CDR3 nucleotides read TGTGCCAGAAGCTTACGGGGGACCGGGGAGCTGTTTTTT.

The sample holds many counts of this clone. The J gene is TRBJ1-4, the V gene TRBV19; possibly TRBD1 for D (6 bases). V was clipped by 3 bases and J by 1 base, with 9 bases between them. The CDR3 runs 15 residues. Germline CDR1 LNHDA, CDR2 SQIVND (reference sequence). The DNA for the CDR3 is TGTGCCAGTAGTATTACGGACAGAACTAATGAAAAACTGTTTTTT. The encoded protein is CASSITDRTNEKLFF. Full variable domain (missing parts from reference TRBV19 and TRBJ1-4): DGGITQSPKYLFRKEGQNVTLSCEQNLNHDAMYWYRQDPGQGLRLIYYSQIVNDFQKGDIAEGYSVSREKKESFPLTVTSAQKNPTAFYLCASSITDRTNEKLFFGSGTQLSVL.

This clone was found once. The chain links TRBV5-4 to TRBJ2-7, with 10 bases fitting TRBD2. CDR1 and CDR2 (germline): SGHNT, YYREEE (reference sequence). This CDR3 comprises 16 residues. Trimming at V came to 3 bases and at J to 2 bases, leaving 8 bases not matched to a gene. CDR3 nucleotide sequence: TGTGCCAGCAGCTCCGTAGCGGGGGGACTCACCTACGAGCAGTACTTC. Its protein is CASSSVAGGLTYEQYF. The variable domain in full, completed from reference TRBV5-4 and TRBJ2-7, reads ETGVTQSPTHLIKTRGQQVTLRCSSQSGHNTVSWYQQALGQGPQFIFQYYREEENGRGNFPPRFSGLQFPNYSSELNVNALELDDSALYLCASSSVAGGLTYEQYFGPGTRLTVT.

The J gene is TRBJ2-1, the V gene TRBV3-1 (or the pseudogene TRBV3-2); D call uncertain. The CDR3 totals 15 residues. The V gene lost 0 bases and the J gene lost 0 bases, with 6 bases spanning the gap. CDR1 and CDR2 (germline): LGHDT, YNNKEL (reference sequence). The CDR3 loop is CASSQELSSYNEQFF. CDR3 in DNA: TGTGCCAGCAGCCAAGAACTGAGCTCCTACAATGAGCAGTTCTTC.

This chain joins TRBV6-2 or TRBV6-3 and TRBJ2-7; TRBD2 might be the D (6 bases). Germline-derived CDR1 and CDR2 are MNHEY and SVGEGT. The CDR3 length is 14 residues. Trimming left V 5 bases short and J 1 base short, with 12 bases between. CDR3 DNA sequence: TGTGCCAGCAGTCCCTTGGGACTTTCCTACGAGCAGTACTTC. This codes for CASSPLGLSYEQYF.

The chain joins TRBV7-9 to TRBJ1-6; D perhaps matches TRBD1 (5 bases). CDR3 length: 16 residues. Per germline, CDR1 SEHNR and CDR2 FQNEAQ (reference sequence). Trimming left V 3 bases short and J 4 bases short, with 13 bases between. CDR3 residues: CASSLGRDFYNSPLHF. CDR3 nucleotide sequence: TGTGCCAGCAGCTTGGGGCGGGACTTTTATAATTCACCCCTCCACTTT.

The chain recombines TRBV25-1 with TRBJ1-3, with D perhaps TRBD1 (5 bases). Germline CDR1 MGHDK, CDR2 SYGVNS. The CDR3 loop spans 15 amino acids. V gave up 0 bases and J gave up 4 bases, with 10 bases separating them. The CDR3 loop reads CASSEYGAAGNTIYF. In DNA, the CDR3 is TGTGCCAGCAGTGAATATGGGGCTGCCGGAAACACCATATATTTT.

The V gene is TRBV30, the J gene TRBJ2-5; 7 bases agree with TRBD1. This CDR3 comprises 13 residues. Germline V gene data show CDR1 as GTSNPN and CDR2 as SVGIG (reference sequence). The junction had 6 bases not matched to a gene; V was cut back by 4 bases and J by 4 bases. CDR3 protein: CAWIRTGLETQYF. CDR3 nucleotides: TGTGCCTGGATTCGGACAGGATTAGAGACCCAGTACTTC.

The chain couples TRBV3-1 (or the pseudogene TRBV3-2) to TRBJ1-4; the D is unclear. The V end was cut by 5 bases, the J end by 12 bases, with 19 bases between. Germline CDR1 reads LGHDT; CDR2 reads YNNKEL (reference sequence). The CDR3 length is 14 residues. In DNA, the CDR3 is TGTGCCAGCAGCTTGAGGCAACGTTCGATTGAACTGTTTTTT. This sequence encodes CASSLRQRSIELFF.

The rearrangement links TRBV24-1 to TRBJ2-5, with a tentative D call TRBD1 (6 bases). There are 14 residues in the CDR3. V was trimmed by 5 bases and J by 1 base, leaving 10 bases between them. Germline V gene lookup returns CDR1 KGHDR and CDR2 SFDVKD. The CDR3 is CATSVGGFQETQYF. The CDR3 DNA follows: TGTGCCACCAGTGTAGGGGGATTCCAAGAGACCCAGTACTTC.

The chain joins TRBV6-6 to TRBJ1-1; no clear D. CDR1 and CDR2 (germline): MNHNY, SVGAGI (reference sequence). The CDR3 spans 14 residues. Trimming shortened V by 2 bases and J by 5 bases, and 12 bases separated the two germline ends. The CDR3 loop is CASSYGHPRTEAFF. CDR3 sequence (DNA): TGTGCCAGCAGTTACGGGCACCCCCGGACTGAAGCTTTCTTT.

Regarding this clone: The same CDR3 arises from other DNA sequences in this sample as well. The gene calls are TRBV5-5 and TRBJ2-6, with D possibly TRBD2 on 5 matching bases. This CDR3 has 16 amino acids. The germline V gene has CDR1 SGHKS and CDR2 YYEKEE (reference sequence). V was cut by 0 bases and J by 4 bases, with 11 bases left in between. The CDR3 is CASSLAEGAGANVLTF. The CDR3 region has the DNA TGTGCCAGCAGCTTGGCCGAGGGTGCGGGGGCCAACGTCCTGACTTTC.